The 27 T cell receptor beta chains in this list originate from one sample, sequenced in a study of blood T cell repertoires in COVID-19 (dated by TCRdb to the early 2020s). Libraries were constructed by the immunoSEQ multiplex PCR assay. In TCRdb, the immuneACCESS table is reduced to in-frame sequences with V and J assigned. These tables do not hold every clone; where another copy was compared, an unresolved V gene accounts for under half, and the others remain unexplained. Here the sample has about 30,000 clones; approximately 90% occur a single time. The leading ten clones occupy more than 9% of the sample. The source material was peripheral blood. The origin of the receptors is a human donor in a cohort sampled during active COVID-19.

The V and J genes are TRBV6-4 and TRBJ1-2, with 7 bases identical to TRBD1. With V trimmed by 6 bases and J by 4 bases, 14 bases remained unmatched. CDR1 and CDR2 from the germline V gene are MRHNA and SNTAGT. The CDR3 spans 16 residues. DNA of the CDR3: TGTGCCAGCAGAAGCCGGGACAGCCCGTTCCTCTATGGCTACACCTTC. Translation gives CASRSRDSPFLYGYTF.

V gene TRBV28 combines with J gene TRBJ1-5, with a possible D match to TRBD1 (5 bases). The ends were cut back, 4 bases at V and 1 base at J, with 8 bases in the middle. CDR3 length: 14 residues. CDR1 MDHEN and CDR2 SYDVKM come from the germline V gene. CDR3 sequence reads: CASSYRQSNQPQHF. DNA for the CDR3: TGTGCCAGCAGTTATAGACAGAGCAATCAGCCCCAGCATTTT.

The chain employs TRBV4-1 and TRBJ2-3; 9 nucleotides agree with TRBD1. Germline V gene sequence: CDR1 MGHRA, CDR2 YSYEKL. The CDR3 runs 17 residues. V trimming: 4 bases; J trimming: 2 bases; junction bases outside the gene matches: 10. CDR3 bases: TGCGCCAGCAGCCGACCGGGACAGGGAAAGGTCACAGATACGCAGTATTTT. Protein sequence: CASSRPGQGKVTDTQYF.

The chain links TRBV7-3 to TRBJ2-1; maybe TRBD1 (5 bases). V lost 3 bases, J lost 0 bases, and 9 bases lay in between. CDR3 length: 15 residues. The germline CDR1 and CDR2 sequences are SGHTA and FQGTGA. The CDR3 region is CASSFDRASYNEQFF. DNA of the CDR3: TGTGCCAGCAGCTTCGACAGAGCCTCCTACAATGAGCAGTTCTTC.

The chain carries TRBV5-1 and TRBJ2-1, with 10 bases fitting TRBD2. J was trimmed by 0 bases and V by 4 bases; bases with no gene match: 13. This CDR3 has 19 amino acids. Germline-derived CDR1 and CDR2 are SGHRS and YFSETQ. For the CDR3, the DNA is TGCGCCAGCAGCATCCCCTCATTTAGCGGGGGGAGCTCCTACAATGAGCAGTTCTTC. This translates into CASSIPSFSGGSSYNEQFF.

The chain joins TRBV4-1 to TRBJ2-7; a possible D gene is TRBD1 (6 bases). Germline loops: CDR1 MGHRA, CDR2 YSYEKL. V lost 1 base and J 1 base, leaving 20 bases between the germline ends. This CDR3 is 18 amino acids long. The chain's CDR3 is CASSQGLRDTHRSYEQYF. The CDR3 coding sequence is TGCGCCAGCAGCCAAGGCCTAAGGGACACGCACAGATCCTACGAGCAGTACTTC.

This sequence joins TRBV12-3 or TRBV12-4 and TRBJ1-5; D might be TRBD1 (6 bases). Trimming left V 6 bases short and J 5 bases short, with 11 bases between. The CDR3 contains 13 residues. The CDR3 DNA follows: TGTGCCAGCAGGCGGACAGTATATCAGCCCCAGCATTTT. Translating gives CASRRTVYQPQHF.

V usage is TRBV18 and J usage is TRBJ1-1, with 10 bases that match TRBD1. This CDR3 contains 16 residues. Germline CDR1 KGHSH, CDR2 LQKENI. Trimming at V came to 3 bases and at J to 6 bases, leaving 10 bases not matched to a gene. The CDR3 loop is CASSPRQGAFVAEAFF. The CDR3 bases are TGTGCCAGCTCACCGAGACAGGGGGCGTTTGTGGCTGAAGCTTTCTTT.

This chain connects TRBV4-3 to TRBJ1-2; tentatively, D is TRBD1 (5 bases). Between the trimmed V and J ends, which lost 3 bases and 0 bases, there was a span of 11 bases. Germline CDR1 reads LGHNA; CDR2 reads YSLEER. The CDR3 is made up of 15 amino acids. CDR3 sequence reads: CASSHHGHANYGYTF. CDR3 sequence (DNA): TGCGCCAGCAGCCACCACGGACACGCTAACTATGGCTACACCTTC.

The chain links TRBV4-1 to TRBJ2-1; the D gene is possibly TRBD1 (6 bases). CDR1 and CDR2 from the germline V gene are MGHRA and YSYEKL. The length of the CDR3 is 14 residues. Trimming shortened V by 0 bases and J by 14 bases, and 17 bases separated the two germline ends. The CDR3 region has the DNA TGCGCCAGCAGCCAAGAGGGGGCCGTCGGAATAAAGTTCTTC. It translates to CASSQEGAVGIKFF.

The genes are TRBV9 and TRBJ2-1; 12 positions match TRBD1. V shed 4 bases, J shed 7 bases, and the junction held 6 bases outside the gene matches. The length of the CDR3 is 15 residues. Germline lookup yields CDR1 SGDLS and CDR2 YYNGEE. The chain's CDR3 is CASSPRDRGRNEQFF. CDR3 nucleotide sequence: TGTGCCAGCAGCCCTAGGGACAGGGGGCGGAATGAGCAGTTCTTC.

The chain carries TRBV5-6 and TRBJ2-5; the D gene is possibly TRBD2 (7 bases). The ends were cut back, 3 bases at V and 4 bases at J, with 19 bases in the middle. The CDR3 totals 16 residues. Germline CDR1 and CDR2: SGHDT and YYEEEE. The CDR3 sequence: CASSSAYRGGRETQYF. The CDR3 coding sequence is TGTGCCAGCAGCTCGGCTTATAGGGGGGGCAGAGAGACCCAGTACTTC.

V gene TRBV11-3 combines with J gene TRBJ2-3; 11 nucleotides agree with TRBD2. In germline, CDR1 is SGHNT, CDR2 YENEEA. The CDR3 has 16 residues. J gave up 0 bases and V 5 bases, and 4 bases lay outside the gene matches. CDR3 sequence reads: CASSPSGGSSTDTQYF. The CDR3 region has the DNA TGTGCCAGCAGCCCTAGCGGGGGGTCTAGCACAGATACGCAGTATTTT.

The CDR3 reads CAIRVAGGQGEQFF. In nucleotides, the CDR3 is TGTGCCATCAGGGTAGCGGGGGGGCAGGGTGAGCAGTTCTTC. The chain combines TRBV10-3 with TRBJ2-1; 11 bases agree with TRBD2. V lost 6 bases and J lost 9; bases outside the gene matches: 7. The germline V gene has CDR1 ENHRY and CDR2 SYGVKD. The CDR3 spans 14 residues.

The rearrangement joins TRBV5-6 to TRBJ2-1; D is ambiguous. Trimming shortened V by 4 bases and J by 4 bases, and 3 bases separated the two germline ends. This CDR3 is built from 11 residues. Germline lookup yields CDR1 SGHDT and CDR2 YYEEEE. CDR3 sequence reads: CASSIYNEQFF. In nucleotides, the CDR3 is TGTGCCAGCAGCATATACAATGAGCAGTTCTTC.

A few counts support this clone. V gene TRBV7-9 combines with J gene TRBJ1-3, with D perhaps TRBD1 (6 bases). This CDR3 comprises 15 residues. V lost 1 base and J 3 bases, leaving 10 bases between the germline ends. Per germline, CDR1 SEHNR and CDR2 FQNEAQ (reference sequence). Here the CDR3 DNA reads TGTGCCAGCAGCTTAGGTGCCAGGGGTGGAAACACCATATATTTT. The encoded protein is CASSLGARGGNTIYF.

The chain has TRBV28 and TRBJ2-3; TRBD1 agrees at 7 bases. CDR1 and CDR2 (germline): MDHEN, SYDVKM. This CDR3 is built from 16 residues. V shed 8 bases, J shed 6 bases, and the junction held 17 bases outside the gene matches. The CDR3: CASSRPGQSFFDTQYF. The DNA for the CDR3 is TGTGCCAGCTCGCGACCGGGACAGTCTTTTTTTGATACGCAGTATTTT.

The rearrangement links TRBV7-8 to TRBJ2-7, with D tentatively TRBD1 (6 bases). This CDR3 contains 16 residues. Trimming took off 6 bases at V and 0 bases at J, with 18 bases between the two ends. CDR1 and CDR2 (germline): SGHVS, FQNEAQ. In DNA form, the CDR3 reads TGTGCCAGCAGATCGTCAGGGGCCCCAAGCTCCTACGAGCAGTACTTC. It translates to CASRSSGAPSSYEQYF.

The CDR3 protein is CASSLGTVSGNTIYF. For the CDR3, the DNA is TGTGCCAGCAGCTTAGGGACAGTATCTGGAAACACCATATATTTT. This chain connects TRBV7-8 to TRBJ1-3; D is perhaps TRBD1 (6 bases). Trimming took off 1 base at V and 1 base at J, with 8 bases between the two ends. The CDR3 covers 15 residues. CDR1 and CDR2 (germline): SGHVS, FQNEAQ.

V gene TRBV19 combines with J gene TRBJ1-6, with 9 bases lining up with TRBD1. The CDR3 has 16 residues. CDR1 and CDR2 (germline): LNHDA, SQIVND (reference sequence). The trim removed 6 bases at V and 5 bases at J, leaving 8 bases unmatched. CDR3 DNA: TGTGCCAGTAGATTAACAGGGGGCCTTGATAATTCACCCCTCCACTTT. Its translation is CASRLTGGLDNSPLHF.

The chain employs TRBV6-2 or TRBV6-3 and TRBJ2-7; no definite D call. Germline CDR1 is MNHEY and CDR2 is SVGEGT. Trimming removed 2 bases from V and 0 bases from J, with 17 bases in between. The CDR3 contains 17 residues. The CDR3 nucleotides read TGTGCCAGCAGTTACCCCACTCACTTCATTGGCTCCTACGAGCAGTACTTC. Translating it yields CASSYPTHFIGSYEQYF.

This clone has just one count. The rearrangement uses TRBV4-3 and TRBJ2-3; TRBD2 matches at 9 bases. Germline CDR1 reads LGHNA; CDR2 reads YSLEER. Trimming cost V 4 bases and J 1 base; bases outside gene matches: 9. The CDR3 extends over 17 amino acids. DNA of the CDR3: TGCGCCAGCAGCCCAAAAGGTTGGACTAGCGGCACAGATACGCAGTATTTT. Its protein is CASSPKGWTSGTDTQYF.

The CDR3 protein is CASNPTWVRGTEAFF. The CDR3 coding sequence is TGTGCCAGCAATCCTACTTGGGTCAGGGGCACTGAAGCTTTCTTT. This rearrangement joins TRBV27 to TRBJ1-1; the D gene is possibly TRBD1 (6 bases). Germline V gives CDR1 MNHEY, CDR2 SMNVEV (reference sequence). The CDR3 loop spans 15 amino acids. Trimming took 7 bases from V and 4 from J, leaving 19 bases between them.

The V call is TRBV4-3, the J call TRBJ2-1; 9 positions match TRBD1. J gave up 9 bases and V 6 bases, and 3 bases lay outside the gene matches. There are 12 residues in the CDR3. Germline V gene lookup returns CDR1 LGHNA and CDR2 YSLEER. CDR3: CASRTGGSEQFF. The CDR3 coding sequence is TGCGCCAGCAGGACAGGGGGAAGTGAGCAGTTCTTC.

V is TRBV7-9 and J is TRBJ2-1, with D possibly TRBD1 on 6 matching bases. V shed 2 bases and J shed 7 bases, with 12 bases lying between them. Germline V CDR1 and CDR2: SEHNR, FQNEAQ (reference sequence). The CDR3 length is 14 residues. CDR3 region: CASSLRGTRNEQFF. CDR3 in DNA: TGTGCCAGCAGCTTAAGAGGGACAAGGAATGAGCAGTTCTTC.

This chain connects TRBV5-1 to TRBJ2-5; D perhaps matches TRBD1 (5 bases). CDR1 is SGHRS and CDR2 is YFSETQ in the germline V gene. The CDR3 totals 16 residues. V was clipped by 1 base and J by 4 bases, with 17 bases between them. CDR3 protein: CASSLLGAPKGETQYF. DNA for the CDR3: TGCGCCAGCAGCTTGTTAGGGGCTCCAAAGGGAGAGACCCAGTACTTC.

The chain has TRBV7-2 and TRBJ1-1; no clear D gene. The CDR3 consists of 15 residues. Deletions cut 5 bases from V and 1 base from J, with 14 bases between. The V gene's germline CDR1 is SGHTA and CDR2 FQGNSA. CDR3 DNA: TGTGCCAGCAGCCCGCCCCGACGCGGGAACACTGAAGCTTTCTTT. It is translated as CASSPPRRGNTEAFF.